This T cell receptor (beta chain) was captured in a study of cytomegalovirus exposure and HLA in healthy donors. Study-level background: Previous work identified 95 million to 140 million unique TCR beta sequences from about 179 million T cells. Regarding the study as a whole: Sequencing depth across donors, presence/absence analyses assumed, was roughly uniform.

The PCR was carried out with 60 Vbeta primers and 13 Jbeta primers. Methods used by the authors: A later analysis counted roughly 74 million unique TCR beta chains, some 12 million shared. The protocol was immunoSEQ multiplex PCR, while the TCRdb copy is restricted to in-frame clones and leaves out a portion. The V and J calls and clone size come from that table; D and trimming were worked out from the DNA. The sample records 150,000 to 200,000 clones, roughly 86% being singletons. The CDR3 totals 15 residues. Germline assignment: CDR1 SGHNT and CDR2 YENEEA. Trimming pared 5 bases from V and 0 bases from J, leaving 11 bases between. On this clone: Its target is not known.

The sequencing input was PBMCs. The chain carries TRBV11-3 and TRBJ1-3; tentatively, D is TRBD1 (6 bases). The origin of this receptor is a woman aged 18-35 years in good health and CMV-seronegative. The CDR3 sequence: CASSPDSRSGNTIYF. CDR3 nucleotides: TGTGCCAGCAGCCCGGACAGCCGCTCTGGAAACACCATATATTTT.